This record looks at one T cell receptor beta chain sequence and its context. Its antigen is currently unknown. Deletions cut 2 bases from V and 3 bases from J, with 10 bases between. CDR1 and CDR2 from the germline V gene are SGHDN and FVKESK. This CDR3 has 14 amino acids. This entry comes from a study of cytomegalovirus exposure and HLA in healthy donors. The study ran its PCR with 60 Vbeta and 13 Jbeta primers. Sequencing was performed with immunoSEQ multiplex PCR; in TCRdb, only in-frame clones are kept and a portion is missing. Of about 150,000 clones detected, approximately 73% appear once; the ten largest clones hold 1.5% to 2%. Study-wide results and caveats: Upon later analysis, TCR association rates were observed to vary by HLA locus, being highest for DRB1 and lowest for HLA-C. When the data were analyzed later, several of the most significant clusters appeared to be linked to common viral pathogens.

This TCR derives from a woman aged 18-30 years in good health and CMV-seronegative. This sequence joins TRBV14 and TRBJ1-2, with D perhaps TRBD1 (5 bases). Sequencing used PBMCs. CDR3 in DNA: TGTGCCAGCAGCCAAAGGGGAGGGTACTATGGCTACACCTTC. Translated: CASSQRGGYYGYTF.